This is a list of T cell receptor beta chains from one sample in a study of T-cell memory formation after mild COVID-19. MiXCR was run by TCRdb on the 5' RACE reads, yielding one entry per CDR3 protein. The sample lists about 400,000 distinct CDR3 sequences; roughly 18% were seen once. Sequencing input: PBMCs or a T cell subset sorted from them (not recorded which). The receptors were sampled from a man younger than 30 who had mild COVID-19 (a few samples of this study predate the infection). Cell type and time point are not known. Both conserved end residues are part of each CDR3. The order of the fields is V gene, D gene, J gene, clone size, CDR3 DNA, CDR3 protein. The D gene is left open where the match is weak. Size is omitted from some rows. Given values are once, few, many or a class for expanded clones.

>TRBV6-1|NA|TRBJ2-4|NA
TGTGCCAGCAGCGTGGGGGCCTGGGGCAACATTCAGTACTTC
CASSVGAWGNIQYF
>TRBV12-3/TRBV12-4|NA|TRBJ2-7|NA
TGTGCCAGCAGTTTAAACCACTACTACGAGCAGTACTTC
CASSLNHYYEQYF
>TRBV6-5|NA|TRBJ1-3|few
TGTGCCAGCAGTCCCGGGGGAGGGTTGAACACCATATATTTT
CASSPGGGLNTIYF
>TRBV7-9|NA|TRBJ1-1|NA
TGTGCCAGCACGGGGCTAATTGAGGGGACTGAAGCTTTCTTT
CASTGLIEGTEAFF
>TRBV5-1|TRBD2|TRBJ2-5|many
TGCGCCAGCAGCTCTGGACTAGCGGAAGAGACCCAGTACTTC
CASSSGLAEETQYF
>TRBV7-8|NA|TRBJ2-3|NA
TGTGCCAGCAGCCCGAGGGGAGATACGCAGTATTTT
CASSPRGDTQYF
>TRBV5-4|NA|TRBJ2-3|few
TGTGCCAGCAGCTTCGGCGGGGTGCTCACAGATACGCAGTATTTT
CASSFGGVLTDTQYF
>TRBV7-2|NA|TRBJ1-2|NA
TGTGCCAGCAGTGAGGCCTCCTATGGCTACACCTTC
CASSEASYGYTF
>TRBV3-1|TRBD1|TRBJ2-7|few
TGTGCCAGCAGCCACGGACAGGGCAAGGACGAGCAGTACTTC
CASSHGQGKDEQYF
>TRBV10-3|NA|TRBJ2-5|NA
TGTGCCATCAGCGGAGAGGGAGGGACCCAGTACTTC
CAISGEGGTQYF
>TRBV7-2|NA|TRBJ2-5|NA
TGTGCCAGCAGCCCCGATTGGGGACAAGAGACCCAGTACTTC
CASSPDWGQETQYF
>TRBV20-1|NA|TRBJ1-6|once
TGCAGTGCCCCGCCATCGGATTCACCCCTCCACTTT
CSAPPSDSPLHF
>TRBV9|NA|TRBJ1-2|NA
TGTGCCAGCAGCGAGGGGGGACACCAATCTCTCTATGGCTACACCTTC
CASSEGGHQSLYGYTF
>TRBV6-1|NA|TRBJ1-5|NA
TGTGCCAGCAGCGGTCCCCCGGGGGAGCCCCAGCATTTT
CASSGPPGEPQHF
>TRBV4-1|TRBD1|TRBJ2-1|NA
TGCGCCAGCAGCCCCCCCTGGGACAGGGGGACGAATGAGCAGTTCTTC
CASSPPWDRGTNEQFF
>TRBV6-5|NA|TRBJ2-3|few
TGTGCCAGCAGTTACTCGTTGTTCGGAGATACGCAGTATTTT
CASSYSLFGDTQYF
>TRBV24-1|TRBD1|TRBJ2-1|few
TGTGCCACCAGCAAACCGGGACAGGGTTCCTACAATGAGCAGTTCTTC
CATSKPGQGSYNEQFF
>TRBV5-4|TRBD2|TRBJ2-7|NA
TGTGCCAGCAGCCAGATCACTAGCGGGGGCGAGCAGTACTTC
CASSQITSGGEQYF
>TRBV5-1|NA|TRBJ2-7|many
TGCGCCAGCAGCTTGGGTAGGGGTTCCTACGAGCAGTACTTC
CASSLGRGSYEQYF
>TRBV30|NA|TRBJ2-2|NA
TGTGCCTGGAGTGTGGGAATGAACACCGGGGAGCTGTTTTTT
CAWSVGMNTGELFF
>TRBV7-9|NA|TRBJ1-2|once
TGTGCCAGCAGCTCCCAGACCGATTATGGCTACACCTTC
CASSSQTDYGYTF
>TRBV7-9|TRBD2|TRBJ2-3|few
TGTGCCAGCATCCCTTTTGGGCGGGAGAGCACAGATACGCAGTATTTT
CASIPFGRESTDTQYF
>TRBV29-1|NA|TRBJ1-4|NA
TGCAGCGTTTCCTCGGCAGGGGAAAAACTGTTTTTT
CSVSSAGEKLFF
>TRBV6-6|TRBD1|TRBJ1-5|NA
TGTGCCAGCAGTTTTACAGGGGGCCCCCTCGTAAATCAGCCCCAGCATTTT
CASSFTGGPLVNQPQHF
>TRBV7-9|NA|TRBJ2-7|NA
TGTGCCAGCAGCCCGGGCTACAGGGTCCGCAGCTCCTACGAGCAGTACTTC
CASSPGYRVRSSYEQYF
>TRBV20-1|NA|TRBJ1-4|NA
TGCAGTGCCCTTGGAGGAGGTTCAACTAATGAAAAACTGTTTTTT
CSALGGGSTNEKLFF
>TRBV5-4|TRBD1|TRBJ1-6|few
TGTGCCAGCAGCTCTCCAGGACAGGGATTAAATTCACCCCTCCACTTT
CASSSPGQGLNSPLHF
>TRBV30|TRBD1|TRBJ1-1|NA
TGTGCCTGGACTTCAGGACAGGGACCGAACACTGAAGCTTTCTTT
CAWTSGQGPNTEAFF
>TRBV7-2|NA|TRBJ1-2|few
TGTGCCAGCAGCCCCCGCGGGGGGGCTGACTATGGCTACACCTTC
CASSPRGGADYGYTF
>TRBV7-2|NA|TRBJ2-1|NA
TGTGCCAGCAGCTTATTTCAGGGCGGGAATGAGCAGTTCTTC
CASSLFQGGNEQFF
>TRBV7-2|TRBD2|TRBJ2-3|NA
TGTGCCAGCAGCTTAGGGGGACTAGCGGGGGCAGATACGCAGTATTTT
CASSLGGLAGADTQYF
>TRBV19|TRBD1|TRBJ2-7|NA
TGTGCCAGTAGGCCGGGACAGGGCAATGACGAGCAGTACTTC
CASRPGQGNDEQYF
>TRBV7-6|TRBD2|TRBJ2-3|NA
TGTGCCGTCCTCCCGCGGGGGGGCGCAGATACGCAGTATTTT
CAVLPRGGADTQYF
>TRBV7-6|TRBD2|TRBJ2-2|many
TGTGCCAGCAGGGGACTAGCGAACACCGGGGAGCTGTTTTTT
CASRGLANTGELFF
>TRBV27|NA|TRBJ2-2|few
TGTGCCAGCAATACGCCGCCCGGGGAGCTGTTTTTT
CASNTPPGELFF
>TRBV3-1|TRBD1|TRBJ1-4|NA
TGTGCCAGCAGCCGACATACAGGGGTAACAGAAAAACTGTTTTTT
CASSRHTGVTEKLFF
>TRBV11-3|NA|TRBJ2-2|once
TGTGCCAGCAGCTCCCCGCATGTTAGAGCCGGGGAGCTGTTTTTT
CASSSPHVRAGELFF
>TRBV6-6|NA|TRBJ1-5|NA
TGTGCCAGCAGTTACTATCTGGGGAGCAATCAGCCCCAGCATTTT
CASSYYLGSNQPQHF